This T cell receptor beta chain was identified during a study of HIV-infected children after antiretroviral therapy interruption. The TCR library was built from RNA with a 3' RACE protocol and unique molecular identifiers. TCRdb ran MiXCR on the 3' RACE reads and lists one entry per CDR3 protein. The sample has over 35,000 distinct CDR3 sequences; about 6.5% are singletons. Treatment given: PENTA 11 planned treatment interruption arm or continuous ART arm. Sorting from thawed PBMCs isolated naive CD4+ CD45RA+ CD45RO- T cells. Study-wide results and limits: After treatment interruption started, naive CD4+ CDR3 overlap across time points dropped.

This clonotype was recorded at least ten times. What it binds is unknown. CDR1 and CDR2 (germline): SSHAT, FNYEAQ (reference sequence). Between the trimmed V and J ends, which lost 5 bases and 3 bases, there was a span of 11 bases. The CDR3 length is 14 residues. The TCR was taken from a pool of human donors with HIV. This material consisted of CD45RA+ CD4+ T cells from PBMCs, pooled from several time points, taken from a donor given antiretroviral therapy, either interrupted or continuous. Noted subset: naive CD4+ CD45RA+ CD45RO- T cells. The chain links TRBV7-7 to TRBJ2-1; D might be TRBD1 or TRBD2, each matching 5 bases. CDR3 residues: CASSPWDGYNEQFF. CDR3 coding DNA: TGTGCCAGCAGCCCCTGGGACGGCTACAATGAGCAGTTCTTC.